The entry that follows covers one TCR beta chain sequence. These data belong to a study of technical replicates of blood from a handful of donors. TCRdb's copy holds only in-frame clones and misses some; the assay was immunoSEQ multiplex PCR. This sample has about 82,000 clones, with roughly 94% found just once. Germline values: CDR1 PRHDT, CDR2 FYEKMQ (reference sequence). The CDR3 extends over 14 amino acids. Trimming pared 3 bases from V and 2 bases from J, leaving 8 bases between. Sequencing was performed on T cells isolated from PBMCs. The chain couples TRBV13 to TRBJ2-1; the D gene is possibly TRBD2 (6 bases). The source is a human donor in good health. Written as DNA, the CDR3 is TGTGCCAGCAGCTTGGGGGGTACCTACAATGAGCAGTTCTTC. Translating it yields CASSLGGTYNEQFF.